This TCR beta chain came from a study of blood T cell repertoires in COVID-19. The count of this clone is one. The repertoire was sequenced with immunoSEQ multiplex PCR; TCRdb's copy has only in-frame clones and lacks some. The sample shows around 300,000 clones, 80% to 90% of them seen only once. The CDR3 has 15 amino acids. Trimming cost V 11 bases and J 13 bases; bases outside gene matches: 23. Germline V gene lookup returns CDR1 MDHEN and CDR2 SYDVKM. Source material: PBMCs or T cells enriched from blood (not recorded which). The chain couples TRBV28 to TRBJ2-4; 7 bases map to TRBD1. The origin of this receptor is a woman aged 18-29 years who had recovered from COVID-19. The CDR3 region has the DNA TGTGCCGCGGCCCGGCGCGGACAGGAAAGACAAAAACAGTACTTC. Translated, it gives CAAARRGQERQKQYF.